This is a list of T cell receptor beta chains from one sample in a study of blood T cell repertoires in COVID-19. The assay was immunoSEQ multiplex PCR, and TCRdb's table has in-frame clones only and misses some. The sample lists about 94,000 clones, 80% seen once, with 15% to 20% in the top ten. Sample: peripheral blood. The receptors shown here come from a woman at least 80 years old with acute or convalescent COVID-19. Both conserved end residues are part of each CDR3. D genes are given only for firm matches. Only some rows state a clone size, as once, few, many or a class for expanded clones.

d_call,v_call,clone_size,j_call,cdr3_nt,cdr3_aa
TRBD2,TRBV18,-,TRBJ2-5,TGTGCCAGCTCACCAGAGGGGCCGAGGACTAGTCAAGAGACCCAGTACTTC,CASSPEGPRTSQETQYF
TRBD2,TRBV6-2/TRBV6-3,-,TRBJ2-2,TGTGCCAGCAGTTACGGGCTAACTAGCGCAACCGGGGAGCTGTTTTTT,CASSYGLTSATGELFF
TRBD1,TRBV10-2,once,TRBJ1-4,TGCGCCAGCAGGGAGCAGGGGGCTAATGAAAAACTGTTTTTT,CASREQGANEKLFF
TRBD2,TRBV30,-,TRBJ2-1,TGTGCCTGGAGTGTAGGGGCTAGCGGGAGAAATGAGCAGTTCTTC,CAWSVGASGRNEQFF
TRBD2,TRBV9,few,TRBJ2-3,TGTGCCAGCAGCGTCTCGGGTAGCGGGCCTGATACGCAGTATTTT,CASSVSGSGPDTQYF
-,TRBV2,few,TRBJ2-7,TGTGCCAGCAGTGGAAGGTTGACAGCGCTCTCCTACGAGCAGTACTTC,CASSGRLTALSYEQYF
-,TRBV6-5,-,TRBJ1-5,TGTGCCAGCTCAAGTGAACGGGGGCAGCCCCAGCATTTT,CASSSERGQPQHF
-,TRBV7-3,-,TRBJ2-3,TGTGCCAGCAGCCGAGGGAGTAGCACAGATACGCAGTATTTT,CASSRGSSTDTQYF
-,TRBV5-6,-,TRBJ1-4,TGTGCCAGCAGCTTTTCACAGACAGCAACTAATGAAAAACTGTTTTTT,CASSFSQTATNEKLFF
-,TRBV11-3,-,TRBJ2-7,TGTGCCAGCAGCTTCGGTCAGGGATACGAGCAGTACTTC,CASSFGQGYEQYF
-,TRBV11-2,-,TRBJ2-7,TGTGCCAGCAGCTTAGTAGGGGTCTACGAGCAGTACTTC,CASSLVGVYEQYF
TRBD1,TRBV11-2,-,TRBJ2-7,TGTGCCAGCAGTCCTTGGGGGACAGGGGTCTACGAGCAGTACTTC,CASSPWGTGVYEQYF
-,TRBV5-1,-,TRBJ1-3,TGCGCCAGCAGCTTAACCCGGGACAAGAGCTCTGGAAACACCATATATTTT,CASSLTRDKSSGNTIYF
-,TRBV5-6,-,TRBJ2-2,TGTGCCAGCAGCCGTGAACAGGTCGGGGAGCTGTTTTTT,CASSREQVGELFF
-,TRBV10-3,many,TRBJ2-1,TGTGCCATCAGGTCGGGGGACTACAATGAGCAGTTCTTC,CAIRSGDYNEQFF
-,TRBV10-2,-,TRBJ2-2,TGCGCCAGCATCGGGGGTAGTGCGGGCACCGGGGAGCTGTTTTTT,CASIGGSAGTGELFF
-,TRBV7-6,-,TRBJ2-1,TGTGCCAGCAGCTTAGCAGGGGTATCCTACAATGAGCAGTTCTTC,CASSLAGVSYNEQFF
-,TRBV12-3/TRBV12-4,few,TRBJ1-2,TGTGCCAGCAGTTCCCAGGGTGGCTACACCTTC,CASSSQGGYTF
-,TRBV27,few,TRBJ2-2,TGTGCCAGCAGTTTAAGTATGACAGGGAACACCGGGGAGCTGTTTTTT,CASSLSMTGNTGELFF
-,TRBV10-2,-,TRBJ1-1,TGCGCCAGCAGTCCTGACAGGAACTACGCTGAAGCTTTCTTT,CASSPDRNYAEAFF
-,TRBV10-1,-,TRBJ2-5,TGCGCCAGCAGTGAGTCGAGGGGGCAAGAGACCCAGTACTTC,CASSESRGQETQYF
TRBD2,TRBV5-8,-,TRBJ2-1,TGTGCCAGCAGCTTGTGGCGGGGGGCCGGGAGCAATGAGCAGTTCTTC,CASSLWRGAGSNEQFF
-,TRBV9,once,TRBJ1-1,TGTGCCAGCAGCAGGGGGAACACTGAAGCTTTCTTT,CASSRGNTEAFF
-,TRBV5-1,-,TRBJ2-1,TGCGCCAGCAGCTTGGTTTCCAGGGGATACAATGAGCAGTTCTTC,CASSLVSRGYNEQFF
-,TRBV24-1,once,TRBJ2-5,TGTGCCACCAGTCAGGGTAGCGGCCAAGAGACCCAGTACTTC,CATSQGSGQETQYF
-,TRBV21-1,-,TRBJ2-3,TGTGCCAGCAGCAAAAGTGGGCCCGGGGGGGATACGCAGTATTTT,CASSKSGPGGDTQYF
-,TRBV7-2,once,TRBJ2-7,TGTGCCAGCAGCCCACGGCCCGGGAGCTCCTACGAGCAGTACTTC,CASSPRPGSSYEQYF
TRBD2,TRBV5-1,-,TRBJ2-7,TGCGCCAGCAGCCTCGGGACTAGCGGGCCTAACTCCTACGAGCAGTACTTC,CASSLGTSGPNSYEQYF
-,TRBV27,-,TRBJ2-3,TGTGCCAGCAGTTTCCACAGGGTACCGCAGTATTTT,CASSFHRVPQYF
-,TRBV2,-,TRBJ2-7,TGTGCCAGCAGTGAAGCTTGGCGGGATGGACTCGAGCAGTACTTC,CASSEAWRDGLEQYF
-,TRBV5-1,-,TRBJ1-1,TGCGCCAGCAGCTTGGATACAGGGAAGGTAACTGAAGCTTTCTTT,CASSLDTGKVTEAFF
-,TRBV11-2,-,TRBJ1-1,TGTGCCAGCAGCTTTGTGACAGGCGACACTGAAGCTTTCTTT,CASSFVTGDTEAFF
TRBD1,TRBV14,-,TRBJ2-7,TGTGCCAGCAGCCAGAACAGGGGATTTAACTACGAGCAGTACTTC,CASSQNRGFNYEQYF
TRBD1,TRBV11-1,-,TRBJ2-5,TGTGCCAGCAGCCTGGGACAGGGGGTAAAAGAGACCCAGTACTTC,CASSLGQGVKETQYF
-,TRBV5-5,once,TRBJ2-1,TGTGCCAGCAGCTACACTAGCTACAATGAGCAGTTCTTC,CASSYTSYNEQFF
-,TRBV9,-,TRBJ2-7,TGTGCCAGCAGCCTGGGGGGCTACGAGCAGTACTTC,CASSLGGYEQYF
TRBD1,TRBV7-4,-,TRBJ2-7,TGTGCCAGCAGCCCCGAACCCCGGGACAGGGGTTTCCACGAGCAGTACTTC,CASSPEPRDRGFHEQYF
TRBD1,TRBV18,once,TRBJ2-7,TGTGCCAGCTCCCCCGGGACAGGGACGGTTTACGAGCAGTACTTC,CASSPGTGTVYEQYF
-,TRBV10-3,once,TRBJ1-1,TGTGCCATCAGGGCGGACTCGAACACTGAAGCTTTCTTT,CAIRADSNTEAFF